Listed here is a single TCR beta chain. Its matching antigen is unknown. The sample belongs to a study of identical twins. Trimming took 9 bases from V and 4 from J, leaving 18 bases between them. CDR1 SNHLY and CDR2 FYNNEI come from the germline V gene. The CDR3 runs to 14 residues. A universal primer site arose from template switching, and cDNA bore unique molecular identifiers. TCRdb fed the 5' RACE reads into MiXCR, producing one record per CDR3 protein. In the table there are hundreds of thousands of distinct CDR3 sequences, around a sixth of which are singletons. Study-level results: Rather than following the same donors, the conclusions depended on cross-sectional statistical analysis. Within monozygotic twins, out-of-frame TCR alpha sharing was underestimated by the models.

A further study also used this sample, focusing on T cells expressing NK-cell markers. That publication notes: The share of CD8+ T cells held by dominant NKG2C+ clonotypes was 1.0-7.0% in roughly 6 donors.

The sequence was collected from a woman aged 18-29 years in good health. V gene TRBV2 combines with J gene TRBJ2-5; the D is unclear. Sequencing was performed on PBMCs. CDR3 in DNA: TGTGCCAGTCTAGTGATTTTTATTGGAGAGACCCAGTACTTC. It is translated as CASLVIFIGETQYF.